This entry is about one T cell receptor beta chain. At least ten counts were recorded for this clone. Its recognized antigen is unknown. No per-base quality is available; no much larger clone lies one base away. These data belong to a study of metastatic and nonmetastatic thyroid tumors (TCRdb year 2020). At the level of the whole study: Repertoires from peripheral blood and from tumor or nodule tissue samples of malignant and benign thyroid patients were compared.

Relative to germline, V is 0 bases shorter and J is 3 bases shorter, with 7 bases between their ends. Via the germline V gene, CDR1 is SGHRS and CDR2 YFSETQ. The CDR3 covers 14 residues, taking in both the cysteine and the phenylalanine. The DNA shown is the 42-base CDR3, in frame from base 1. Libraries were built with PCR. Sequencing relied on an Illumina HiSeq 4000. The TCR beta-chain CDR3 region of each patient was profiled by high-throughput sequencing. The authors processed their data as follows. The researchers built a classifier to tell apart papillary thyroid cancer patients with distant metastasis, based on CDR3 differences among clinicopathological groups. The Shannon index was used to assess repertoire diversity, and the Morisita-Horn index was used to assess tumor-blood repertoire similarity. Clones were called with MiXCR by TCRdb after fastp trimmed the public reads at Q25, and only in-frame beta chains were retained. TCRdb's processing, not the authors', yielded these V and J calls. Here the sample has 20,000 to 25,000 clones; roughly 15% occur a single time. The top ten clones comprise about 14% of the sample.

The study at large found these results: TCR beta diversity was reported as significantly higher in malignant tumors than in benign nodules, in both blood and tumor samples.

Before undergoing thyroid surgery, none of the patients had been given any kind of treatment. Using T-cell receptor beta sequencing, the researchers looked back retrospectively at clinical samples from patients, gathered between the early 2010s and the late 2010s. This clonotype was sampled from a female donor with papillary thyroid cancer or a benign thyroid nodule (not recorded which). Some clones in this sample may be carry-over from other donors' samples. The material sequenced was tumor tissue. The rearranged segments are TRBV5-1 and TRBJ2-1; D gene: possibly TRBD1, on 5 matching bases. The nucleotide sequence is TGCGCCAGCAGCTTGGGACAGAGCTACAATGAGCAGTTCTTC. Its product reads: CASSLGQSYNEQFF.